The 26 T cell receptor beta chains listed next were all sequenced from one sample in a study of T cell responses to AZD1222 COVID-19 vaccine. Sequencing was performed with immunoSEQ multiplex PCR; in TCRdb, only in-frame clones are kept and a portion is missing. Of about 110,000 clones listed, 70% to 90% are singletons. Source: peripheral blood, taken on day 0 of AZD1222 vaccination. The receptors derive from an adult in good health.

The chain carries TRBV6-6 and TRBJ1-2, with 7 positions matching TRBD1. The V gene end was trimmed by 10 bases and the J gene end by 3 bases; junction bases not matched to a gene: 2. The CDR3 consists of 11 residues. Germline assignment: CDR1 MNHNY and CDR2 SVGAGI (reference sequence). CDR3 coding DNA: TGTGCCATCCAGGGGGACTATGGCTACACCTTC. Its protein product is CAIQGDYGYTF.

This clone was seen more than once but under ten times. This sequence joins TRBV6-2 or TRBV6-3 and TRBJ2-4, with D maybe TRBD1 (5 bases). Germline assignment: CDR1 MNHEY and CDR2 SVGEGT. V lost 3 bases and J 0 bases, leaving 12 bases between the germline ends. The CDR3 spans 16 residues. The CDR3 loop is CASSYGRVIAKNIQYF. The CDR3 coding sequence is TGTGCCAGCAGTTATGGCAGGGTAATAGCCAAAAACATTCAGTACTTC.

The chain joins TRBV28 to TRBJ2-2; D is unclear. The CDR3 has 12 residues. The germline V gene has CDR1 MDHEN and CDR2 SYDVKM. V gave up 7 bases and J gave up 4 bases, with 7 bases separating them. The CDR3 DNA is TGTGCCAGCATAACGGTCACCGGGGAGCTGTTTTTT. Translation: CASITVTGELFF.

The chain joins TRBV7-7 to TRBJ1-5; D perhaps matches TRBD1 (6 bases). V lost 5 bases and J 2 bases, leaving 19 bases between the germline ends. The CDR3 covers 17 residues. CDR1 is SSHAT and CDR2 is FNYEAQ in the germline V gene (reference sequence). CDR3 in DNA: TGTGCCAGCAGCCCCTTTGGGACACAACCATGCAATCAGCCCCAGCATTTT. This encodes CASSPFGTQPCNQPQHF.

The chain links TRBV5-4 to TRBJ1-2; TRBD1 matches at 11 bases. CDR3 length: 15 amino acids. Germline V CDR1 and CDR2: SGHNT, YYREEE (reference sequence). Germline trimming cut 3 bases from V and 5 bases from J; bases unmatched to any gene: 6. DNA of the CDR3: TGTGCCAGCAGCTACCGGGACAGGGGGTTTTATGGCTACACCTTC. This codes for CASSYRDRGFYGYTF.

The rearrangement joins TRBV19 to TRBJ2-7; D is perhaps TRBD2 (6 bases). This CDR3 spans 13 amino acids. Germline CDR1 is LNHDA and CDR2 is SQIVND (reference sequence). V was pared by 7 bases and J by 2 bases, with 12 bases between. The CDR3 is CASIETSTYEQYV. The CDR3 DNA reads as TGTGCCAGTATTGAGACTAGTACCTACGAGCAGTACGTC.

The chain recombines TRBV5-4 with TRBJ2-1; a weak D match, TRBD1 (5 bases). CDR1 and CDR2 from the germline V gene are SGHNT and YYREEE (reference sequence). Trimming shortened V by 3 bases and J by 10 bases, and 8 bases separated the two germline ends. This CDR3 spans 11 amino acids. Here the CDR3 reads CASSSPGEQFF. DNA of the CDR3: TGTGCCAGCAGCTCACCAGGGGAGCAGTTCTTC. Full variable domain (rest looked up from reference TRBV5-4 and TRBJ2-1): ETGVTQSPTHLIKTRGQQVTLRCSSQSGHNTVSWYQQALGQGPQFIFQYYREEENGRGNFPPRFSGLQFPNYSSELNVNALELDDSALYLCASSSPGEQFFGPGTRLTVL.

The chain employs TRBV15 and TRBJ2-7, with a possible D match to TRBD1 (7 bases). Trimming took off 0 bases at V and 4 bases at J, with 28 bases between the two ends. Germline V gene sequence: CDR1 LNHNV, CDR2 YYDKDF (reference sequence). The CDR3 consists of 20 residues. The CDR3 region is CATSRDPGTVGRGPSYEQYV. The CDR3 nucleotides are TGTGCCACCAGCAGAGATCCTGGGACAGTGGGACGGGGGCCATCTTACGAGCAGTACGTC.

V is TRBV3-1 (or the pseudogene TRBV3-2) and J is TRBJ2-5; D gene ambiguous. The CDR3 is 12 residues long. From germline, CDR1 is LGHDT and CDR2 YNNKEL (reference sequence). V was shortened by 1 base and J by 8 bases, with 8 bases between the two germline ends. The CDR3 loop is CASSQGPNTQYF. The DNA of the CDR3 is TGTGCCAGCAGCCAAGGTCCTAACACCCAGTACTTC.

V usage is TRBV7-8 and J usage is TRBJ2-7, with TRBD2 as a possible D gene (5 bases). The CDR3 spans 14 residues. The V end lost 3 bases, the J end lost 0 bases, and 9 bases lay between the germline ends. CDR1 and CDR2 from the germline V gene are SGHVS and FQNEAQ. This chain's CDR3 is CASSFGMSSYEQYF. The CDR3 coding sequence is TGTGCCAGCAGCTTCGGGATGAGCTCCTACGAGCAGTACTTC.

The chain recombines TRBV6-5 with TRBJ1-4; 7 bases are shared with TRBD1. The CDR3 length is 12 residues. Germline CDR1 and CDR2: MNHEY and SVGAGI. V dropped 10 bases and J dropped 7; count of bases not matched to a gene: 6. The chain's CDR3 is CANHRGREKLFF. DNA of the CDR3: TGTGCCAACCACAGGGGCCGTGAAAAACTGTTTTTT.

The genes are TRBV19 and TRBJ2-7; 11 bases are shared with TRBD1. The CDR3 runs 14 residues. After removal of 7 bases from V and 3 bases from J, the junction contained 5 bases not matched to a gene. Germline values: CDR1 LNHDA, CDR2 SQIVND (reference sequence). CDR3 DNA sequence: TGTGCCAGTACCACCGGGACAGGGGGCTACGAGCAGTACTTC. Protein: CASTTGTGGYEQYF.

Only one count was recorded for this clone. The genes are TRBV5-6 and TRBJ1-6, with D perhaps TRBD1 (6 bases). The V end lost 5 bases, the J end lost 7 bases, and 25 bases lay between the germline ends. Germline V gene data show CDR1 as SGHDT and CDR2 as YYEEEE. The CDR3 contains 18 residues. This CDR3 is CASRSYHRAQGQNSPLHF. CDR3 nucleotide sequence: TGTGCCAGCAGGTCCTACCACCGGGCCCAGGGGCAGAATTCACCCCTCCACTTT. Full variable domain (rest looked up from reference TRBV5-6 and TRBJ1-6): DAGVTQSPTHLIKTRGQQVTLRCSPKSGHDTVSWYQQALGQGPQFIFQYYEEEERQRGNFPDRFSGHQFPNYSSELNVNALLLGDSALYLCASRSYHRAQGQNSPLHFGNGTRLTVT.

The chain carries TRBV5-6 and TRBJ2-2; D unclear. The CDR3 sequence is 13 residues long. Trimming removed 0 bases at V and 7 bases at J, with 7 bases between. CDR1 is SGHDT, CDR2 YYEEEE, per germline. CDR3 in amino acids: CASSLVVLGELFF. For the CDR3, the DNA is TGTGCCAGCAGCTTGGTCGTTCTCGGGGAGCTGTTTTTT.

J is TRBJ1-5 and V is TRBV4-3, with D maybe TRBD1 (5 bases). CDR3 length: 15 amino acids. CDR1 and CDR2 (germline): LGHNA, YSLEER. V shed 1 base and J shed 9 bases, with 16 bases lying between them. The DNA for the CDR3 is TGCGCCAGCAGCCAAGCGGCGGGGACCCTAGGGCCCCAGCATTTT. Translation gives CASSQAAGTLGPQHF.

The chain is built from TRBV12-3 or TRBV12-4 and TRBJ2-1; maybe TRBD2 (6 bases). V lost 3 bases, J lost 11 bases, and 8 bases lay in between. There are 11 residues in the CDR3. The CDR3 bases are TGTGCCAGCAGTTTTGGGACTCAGCAGTTCTTC. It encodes CASSFGTQQFF.

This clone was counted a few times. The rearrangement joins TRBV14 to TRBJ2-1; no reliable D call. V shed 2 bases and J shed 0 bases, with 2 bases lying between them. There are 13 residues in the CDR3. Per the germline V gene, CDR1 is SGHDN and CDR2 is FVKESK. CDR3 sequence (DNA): TGTGCCAGCAGCCAAAACTCCTACAATGAGCAGTTCTTC. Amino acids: CASSQNSYNEQFF.

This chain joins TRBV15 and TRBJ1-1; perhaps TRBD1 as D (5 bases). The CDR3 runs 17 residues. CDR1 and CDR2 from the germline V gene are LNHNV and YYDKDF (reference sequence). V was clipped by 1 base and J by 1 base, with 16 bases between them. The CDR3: CATSRVAGAPRNTEAFF. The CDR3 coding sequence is TGTGCCACCAGCAGAGTAGCCGGGGCTCCTCGGAACACTGAAGCTTTCTTT.

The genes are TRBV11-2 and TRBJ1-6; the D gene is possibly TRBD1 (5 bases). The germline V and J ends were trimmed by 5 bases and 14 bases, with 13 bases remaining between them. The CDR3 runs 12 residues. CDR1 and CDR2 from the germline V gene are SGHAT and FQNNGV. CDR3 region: CASSQGARALHF. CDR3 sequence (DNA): TGTGCCAGCAGCCAGGGCGCCCGGGCCCTCCACTTT.

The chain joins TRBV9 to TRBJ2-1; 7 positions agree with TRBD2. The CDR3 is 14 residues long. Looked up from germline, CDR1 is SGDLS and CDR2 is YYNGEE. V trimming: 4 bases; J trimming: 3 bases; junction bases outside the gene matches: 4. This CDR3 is CASSYSGDYNEQFF. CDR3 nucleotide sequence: TGTGCCAGCAGCTACAGCGGGGACTACAATGAGCAGTTCTTC.

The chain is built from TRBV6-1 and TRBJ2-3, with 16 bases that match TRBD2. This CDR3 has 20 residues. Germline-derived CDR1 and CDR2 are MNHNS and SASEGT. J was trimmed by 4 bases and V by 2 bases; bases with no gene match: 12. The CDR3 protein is CASSERGTSGRASLPDTQYF. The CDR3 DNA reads TGTGCCAGCAGTGAAAGGGGGACTAGCGGGAGGGCCTCCCTACCAGATACGCAGTATTTT.

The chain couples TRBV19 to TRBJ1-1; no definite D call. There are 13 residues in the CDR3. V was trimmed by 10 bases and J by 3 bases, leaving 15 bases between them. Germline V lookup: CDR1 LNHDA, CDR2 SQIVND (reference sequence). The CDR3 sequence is CATAAKRDTEAFF. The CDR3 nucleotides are TGTGCCACCGCAGCCAAAAGGGACACTGAAGCTTTCTTT.

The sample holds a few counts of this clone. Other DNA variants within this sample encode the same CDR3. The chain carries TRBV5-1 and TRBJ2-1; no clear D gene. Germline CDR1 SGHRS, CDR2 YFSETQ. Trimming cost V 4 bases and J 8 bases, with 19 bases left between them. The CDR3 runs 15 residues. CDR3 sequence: CASSESSSRIDEQFF. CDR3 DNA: TGCGCCAGCAGCGAATCCTCGTCCCGCATCGATGAGCAGTTCTTC.

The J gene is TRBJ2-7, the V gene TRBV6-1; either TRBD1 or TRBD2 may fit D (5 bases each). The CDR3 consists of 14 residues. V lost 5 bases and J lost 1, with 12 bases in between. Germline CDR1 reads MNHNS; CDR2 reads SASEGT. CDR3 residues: CASSNLGRSYEQYV. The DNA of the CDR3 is TGTGCCAGCAGTAACCTGGGACGGTCCTACGAGCAGTACGTC.

The CDR3 spells CATSRGLRVSNQPQHF. CDR3 nucleotide sequence: TGTGCCACCAGCAGAGGATTGCGCGTTAGCAATCAGCCCCAGCATTTT. The chain employs TRBV15 and TRBJ1-5; unclear D gene. The CDR3 has 16 amino acids. V lost 1 base and J lost 0, with 10 bases in between. Germline V lookup: CDR1 LNHNV, CDR2 YYDKDF (reference sequence).

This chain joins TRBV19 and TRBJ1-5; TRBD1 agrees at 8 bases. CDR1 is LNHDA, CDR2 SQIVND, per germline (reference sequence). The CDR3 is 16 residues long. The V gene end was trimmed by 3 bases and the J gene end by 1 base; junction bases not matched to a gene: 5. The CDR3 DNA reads TGTGCCAGTAGTATCCCCCAGGGGGCCAGCAATCAGCCCCAGCATTTT. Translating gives CASSIPQGASNQPQHF.